This TCR beta chain was captured by sequencing in a study of blood T cell repertoires in COVID-19. Trimming removed 1 base from V and 1 base from J, with 4 bases in between. The CDR3 has 13 amino acids. Germline-derived CDR1 and CDR2 are LGHDT and YNNKEL (reference sequence). Generated by immunoSEQ multiplex PCR, the TCRdb table keeps only in-frame clones and is missing some. The sample includes 62,000 or so clones, 80% to 90% seen only once; the top ten take over 1.3%. This clone appeared once. Sequencing was done on a sample of peripheral blood. The V and J genes are TRBV3-1 (or the pseudogene TRBV3-2) and TRBJ1-1; D is unclear. This TCR derives from a woman aged 55 to 70 with acute or convalescent COVID-19. The CDR3 loop reads CASSQAGNTEAFF. The CDR3 DNA reads TGTGCCAGCAGCCAAGCCGGGAACACTGAAGCTTTCTTT.